The 21 T cell receptor beta chains presented below share a single source sample, sequenced in a study of beta chain features in type 1 diabetes. The investigators reverse transcribed all of the isolated RNA, so they sequenced expressed TCRB transcripts. Libraries were prepared by immunoSEQ multiplex PCR; TCRdb keeps only in-frame clonotypes and omits some of them. The data hold around 290,000 clones, with roughly 8% observed a single time. The material sequenced was central memory CD4+ T cells from blood. These receptors came from a woman aged 18-35 years in good health.

V is TRBV7-9 and J is TRBJ1-1; a weak D match, TRBD1 (6 bases). The ends were cut back, 6 bases at V and 1 base at J, with 18 bases in the middle. Germline CDR1 is SEHNR and CDR2 is FQNEAQ (reference sequence). This CDR3 is 16 amino acids long. Written as DNA, the CDR3 is TGTGCCAGCAGTTTCCCCCATAGGACAGCGAACACTGAAGCTTTCTTT. It is translated as CASSFPHRTANTEAFF.

This chain connects TRBV9 to TRBJ2-5, with TRBD2 as a possible D gene (5 bases). Germline V gene lookup returns CDR1 SGDLS and CDR2 YYNGEE. CDR3 size: 13 residues. The germline V and J ends were trimmed by 4 bases and 5 bases, with 12 bases remaining between them. CDR3 amino acids: CASSPHSEETQYF. The CDR3 nucleotides read TGTGCCAGCAGCCCCCATAGCGAGGAGACCCAGTACTTC.

This clone was observed a handful of times. J is TRBJ2-7 and V is TRBV7-2; a possible D gene is TRBD1 (6 bases). The CDR3 length is 15 residues. Deletions cut 1 base from V and 2 bases from J, with 12 bases between. The germline V gene encodes CDR1 SGHTA and CDR2 FQGNSA. The CDR3 is CASSLGGTPTYEQYV. As DNA, the CDR3 is TGTGCCAGCAGCTTAGGGGGGACACCTACCTACGAGCAGTACGTC.

The sample holds a few counts of this clone. The chain combines TRBV13 with TRBJ2-1; 8 positions agree with TRBD2. J was trimmed by 2 bases and V by 1 base; bases with no gene match: 4. Germline CDR1 is PRHDT and CDR2 is FYEKMQ (reference sequence). The CDR3 loop spans 16 amino acids. In DNA, the CDR3 is TGTGCCAGCAGCTTAGAACTAGCGGTCACCTACAATGAGCAGTTCTTC. This encodes CASSLELAVTYNEQFF.

The gene calls are TRBV4-3 and TRBJ2-1, with D possibly being TRBD2 (5 bases). Germline assignment: CDR1 LGHNA and CDR2 YSLEER. The CDR3 spans 13 residues. Trimming cost V 4 bases and J 8 bases, with 12 bases left between them. The CDR3 loop reads CASSRRGLDEQFF. The CDR3 bases are TGCGCCAGCAGCCGAAGAGGGCTGGATGAGCAGTTCTTC.

The V and J genes are TRBV11-2 and TRBJ1-4; D ambiguous. The CDR3 is made up of 17 amino acids. V was trimmed by 0 bases and J by 3 bases, leaving 14 bases between them. In germline, CDR1 is SGHAT, CDR2 FQNNGV. CDR3 residues: CASSLDLYSSANEKLFF. DNA for the CDR3: TGTGCCAGCAGCTTAGATCTTTACTCCTCGGCTAATGAAAAACTGTTTTTT.

Many counts were recorded for this clone. The chain uses TRBV2 and TRBJ2-1, with 8 bases matching TRBD2. Trimming at V came to 7 bases and at J to 6 bases, leaving 5 bases not matched to a gene. Germline-derived CDR1 and CDR2 are SNHLY and FYNNEI. This CDR3 is 13 amino acids long. This CDR3 is CASTSGLGNEQFF. The CDR3 DNA is TGTGCCAGCACTAGCGGGTTAGGCAATGAGCAGTTCTTC. Variable domain in full (rest from reference TRBV2 and TRBJ2-1): EPEVTQTPSHQVTQMGQEVILRCVPISNHLYFYWYRQILGQKVEFLVSFYNNEISEKSEIFDDQFSVERPDGSNFTLKIRSTKLEDSAMYFCASTSGLGNEQFFGPGTRLTVL.

A few counts support this clone. V is TRBV9 and J is TRBJ2-3, with D maybe TRBD2 (6 bases). Germline loops: CDR1 SGDLS, CDR2 YYNGEE. V lost 2 bases to trimming and J lost 2 bases, with 15 bases between them. This CDR3 contains 16 residues. CDR3 protein: CASSVSRWGVTDTQYF. DNA of the CDR3: TGTGCCAGCAGCGTTTCTAGGTGGGGGGTCACAGATACGCAGTATTTT.

This clone has more than one count but fewer than ten. It is unclear where the CDR3 begins or ends on the DNA, so no DNA is shown, and the CDR3 is as TCRdb lists it. This rearrangement joins TRBV7-2 to TRBJ2-3. The CDR3 adds up to 15 amino acids, both ends counted. CDR1 is SGHTA and CDR2 is FQGNSA in the germline V gene. The CDR3 sequence: CASSNIRARPDTQYF.

The V gene is TRBV29-1, the J gene TRBJ2-1; 9 bases line up with TRBD2. V lost 7 bases and J lost 9; bases outside the gene matches: 19. The CDR3 covers 16 residues. Germline assignment: CDR1 SQVTM and CDR2 ANQGSEA. The CDR3 loop is CSARTIAGADGSEQFF. In DNA form, the CDR3 reads TGCAGCGCCAGGACTATAGCGGGAGCGGATGGCAGTGAGCAGTTCTTC.

V gene TRBV5-1 combines with J gene TRBJ2-3, with D possibly matching TRBD1 (6 bases). Trimming left V 0 bases short and J 2 bases short, with 13 bases between. CDR3 length: 16 amino acids. Germline V gene sequence: CDR1 SGHRS, CDR2 YFSETQ. The CDR3 loop reads CASSLDRAEYTDTQYF. CDR3 sequence (DNA): TGCGCCAGCAGCTTGGACAGGGCGGAGTACACAGATACGCAGTATTTT.

This clone was counted ten times or more. This chain links TRBV2 with TRBJ2-3; D remains ambiguous. Germline CDR1 is SNHLY and CDR2 is FYNNEI. With 6 bases removed from V and 6 bases from J, the gap between germline ends came to 16 bases. The CDR3 spans 14 residues. CDR3 in amino acids: CASSRASVYDTQYF. The CDR3 coding sequence is TGTGCCAGCAGCCGGGCCAGCGTTTACGATACGCAGTATTTT.

The chain employs TRBV4-3 and TRBJ1-1; D gene uncertain. V dropped 1 base and J dropped 1 base, with 10 bases sitting between them. The germline V gene has CDR1 LGHNA and CDR2 YSLEER. The CDR3 covers 15 residues. Written as DNA, the CDR3 is TGCGCCAGCAGCCAAGTAGGGCGGGCGAACACTGAAGCTTTCTTT. This gives the protein CASSQVGRANTEAFF.

This clone has a handful of counts. The genes are TRBV11-2 and TRBJ2-1, with TRBD2 as a possible D gene (6 bases). With 5 bases removed from V and 3 bases from J, the gap between germline ends came to 11 bases. Germline V gene lookup returns CDR1 SGHAT and CDR2 FQNNGV. The CDR3 is 14 residues long. The CDR3 is CASSTEGSYNEQFF. The CDR3 nucleotides read TGTGCCAGCAGCACGGAGGGGAGCTACAATGAGCAGTTCTTC.

This clone was observed a handful of times. The chain couples TRBV7-8 to TRBJ1-2; 9 bases align to TRBD1. From germline, CDR1 is SGHVS and CDR2 FQNEAQ. CDR3 length: 16 residues. The V and J ends lost 2 bases and 8 bases, in that order; junction bases with no gene match: 12. DNA of the CDR3: TGTGCCAGCAGCTTAAGACCGGGACAGGGTCTTCGGGGCTACACCTTC. Translating it yields CASSLRPGQGLRGYTF.

This clone was counted between two and nine times. The V gene is TRBV30, the J gene TRBJ1-4; possibly TRBD1 for D (5 bases). V was shortened by 5 bases and J by 12 bases, with 25 bases between the two germline ends. This CDR3 is 15 amino acids long. CDR1 is GTSNPN and CDR2 is SVGIG in the germline V gene (reference sequence). The CDR3 loop is CAWLSPGALARELFF. CDR3 nucleotides: TGTGCCTGGTTGTCCCCCGGGGCCTTAGCGAGGGAACTGTTTTTT.

The chain uses TRBV6-1 and TRBJ2-7; weak D call: TRBD2 (5 bases). V lost 2 bases to trimming and J lost 4 bases, with 6 bases between them. Germline lookup yields CDR1 MNHNS and CDR2 SASEGT. CDR3 length equals 12 residues. The CDR3 coding sequence is TGTGCCAGCAGTGAATCGGGGTACGAGCAGTACGTC. Residues: CASSESGYEQYV.

The rearrangement joins TRBV18 to TRBJ2-2; D gene ambiguous. Trimming cost V 2 bases and J 2 bases, with 12 bases left between them. The V gene's germline CDR1 is KGHSH and CDR2 LQKENI. The CDR3 covers 16 residues. CDR3 residues: CASSPNSALNTGELFF. The CDR3, as DNA: TGTGCCAGCTCACCAAATTCCGCACTAAACACCGGGGAGCTGTTTTTT.

The J gene is TRBJ1-1, the V gene TRBV5-6; no clear D. Germline V CDR1 and CDR2: SGHDT, YYEEEE. This CDR3 spans 13 amino acids. With 4 bases removed from V and 5 bases from J, the gap between germline ends came to 12 bases. The CDR3 reads CASSLRMGTEAFF. The CDR3 DNA sequence: TGTGCCAGCAGCCTTCGGATGGGAACTGAAGCTTTCTTT.

The gene calls are TRBV4-3 and TRBJ2-1; a possible D gene is TRBD2 (5 bases). This CDR3 region has 14 residues. V was clipped by 1 base and J by 9 bases, with 13 bases between them. Germline CDR1 and CDR2: LGHNA and YSLEER. The chain's CDR3 is CASSQGLARTEQFF. Here the CDR3 DNA reads TGCGCCAGCAGCCAAGGCTTAGCGAGAACTGAGCAGTTCTTC.

There are a few counts of this clone. This chain connects TRBV18 to TRBJ2-1, with D perhaps TRBD2 (5 bases). The CDR3 runs to 15 residues. The V gene lost 3 bases and the J gene lost 5 bases, with 14 bases spanning the gap. Per the germline V gene, CDR1 is KGHSH and CDR2 is LQKENI. The CDR3 region is CASSPTQDWNNEQFF. The CDR3 DNA reads as TGTGCCAGCTCACCGACTCAGGACTGGAACAATGAGCAGTTCTTC.